The TCR beta chain described here comes from a study of identical twins. A universal primer site was incorporated via template switching, and the cDNA contained unique molecular identifiers. Using its own MiXCR run on the 5' RACE reads, TCRdb lists one record per CDR3 protein. Of 750,000 to 950,000 distinct CDR3 sequences in the sample, around 12% were seen once. Overall study results and limits: Where out-of-frame alpha sequences were twin-shared, they showed excess low generation probability. The same donors were not followed; conclusions instead depended on cross-sectional statistical analysis.

In the case of this clonotype: Its antigen remains unidentified.

These sequences were also reported in another study, on yellow fever vaccine responses in identical twins.

The TCR originated in a woman aged 18-29 years in good health. Sequencing used PBMCs.

In nucleotides, the CDR3 is TGTGCCAGCAGCCCGATCGATGGTCTTTTGTTTTTT. This gives the protein CASSPIDGLLFF. This chain links TRBV11-2 with TRBJ2-2; no definite D call. The CDR3 length is 12 residues. Deletions cut 5 bases from V and 15 bases from J, with 16 bases between. Germline CDR1 is SGHAT and CDR2 is FQNNGV.